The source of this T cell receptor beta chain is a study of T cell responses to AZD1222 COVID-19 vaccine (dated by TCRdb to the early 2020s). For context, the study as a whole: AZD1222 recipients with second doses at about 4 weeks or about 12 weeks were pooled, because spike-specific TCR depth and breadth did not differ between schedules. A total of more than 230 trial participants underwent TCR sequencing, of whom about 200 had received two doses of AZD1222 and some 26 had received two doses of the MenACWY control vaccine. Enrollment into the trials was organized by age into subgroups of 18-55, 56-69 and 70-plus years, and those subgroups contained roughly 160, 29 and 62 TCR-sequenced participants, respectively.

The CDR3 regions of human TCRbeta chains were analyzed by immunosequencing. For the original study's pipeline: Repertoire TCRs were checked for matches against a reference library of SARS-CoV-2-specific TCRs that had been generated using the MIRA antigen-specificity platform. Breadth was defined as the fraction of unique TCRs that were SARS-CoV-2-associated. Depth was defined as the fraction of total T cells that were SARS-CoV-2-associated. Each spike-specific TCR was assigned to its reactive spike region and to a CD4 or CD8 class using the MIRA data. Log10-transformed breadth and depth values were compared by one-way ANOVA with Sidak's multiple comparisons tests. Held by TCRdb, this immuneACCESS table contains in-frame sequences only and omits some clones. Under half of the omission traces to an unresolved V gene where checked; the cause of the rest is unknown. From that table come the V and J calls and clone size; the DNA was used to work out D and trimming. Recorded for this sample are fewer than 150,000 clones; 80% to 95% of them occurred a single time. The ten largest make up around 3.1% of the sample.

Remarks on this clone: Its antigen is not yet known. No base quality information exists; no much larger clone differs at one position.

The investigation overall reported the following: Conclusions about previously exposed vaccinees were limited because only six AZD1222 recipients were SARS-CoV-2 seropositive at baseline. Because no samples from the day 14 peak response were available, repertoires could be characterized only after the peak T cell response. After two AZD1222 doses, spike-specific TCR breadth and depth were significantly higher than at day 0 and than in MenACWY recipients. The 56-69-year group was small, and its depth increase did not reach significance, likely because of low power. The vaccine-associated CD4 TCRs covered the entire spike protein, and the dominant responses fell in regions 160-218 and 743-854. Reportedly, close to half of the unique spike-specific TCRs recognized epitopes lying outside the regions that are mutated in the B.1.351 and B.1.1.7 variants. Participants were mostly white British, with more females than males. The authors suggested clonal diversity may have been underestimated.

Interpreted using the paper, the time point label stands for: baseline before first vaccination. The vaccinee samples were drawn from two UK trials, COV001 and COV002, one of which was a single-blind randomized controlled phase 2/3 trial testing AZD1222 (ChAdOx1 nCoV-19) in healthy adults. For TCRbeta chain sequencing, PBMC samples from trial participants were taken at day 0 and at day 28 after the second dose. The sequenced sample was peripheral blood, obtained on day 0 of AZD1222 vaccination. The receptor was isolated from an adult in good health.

Here is the DNA: TGTGCCAGCAGTTCGGGACAGGGGAACACTGAAGCTTTCTTT. Translated, this is CASSSGQGNTEAFF. The sequence joins TRBV28 to TRBJ1-1; 9 bases in between match TRBD1. The cysteine opens and the phenylalanine closes a CDR3 of 14 amino acids. Only CDR3 DNA is held: 42 bases, read in frame from base 1. Reading the germline V gene gives CDR1 MDHEN and CDR2 SYDVKM. From V the trimming removes 4 bases and from J it removes 1 base, while the gene matches leave 1 base of the junction unaccounted for.